This T cell receptor (beta chain) was documented in a study of shared clonotypes between healthy human individuals. This clone was seen only once. Only in-frame clones appear in the TCRdb table, and some are missing; sequencing was by immunoSEQ multiplex PCR. The table has some 2.4 million clones, approximately 93% seen once. What was sequenced was naive CD4+ T cells from PBMCs. Regarding subset: CD45RA+ positively selected. This sequence was found in a man aged 18 to 29 in good health. Some clones in this sample may be carry-over from other donors' samples.

The chain's CDR3 is CASSSPSAASTDTQYF. The CDR3 bases are TGTGCCAGCAGTTCCCCTAGCGCCGCTAGCACAGATACGCAGTATTTT. V and J are TRBV28 and TRBJ2-3; a weak D match, TRBD2 (6 bases). The CDR3 extends over 16 amino acids. Germline V gene sequence: CDR1 MDHEN, CDR2 SYDVKM. V lost 4 bases to trimming and J lost 0 bases, with 14 bases between them.